A single sample gave rise to the 25 T cell receptor beta chains below, sequenced in a study of blood T cell repertoires in COVID-19. Assay used: immunoSEQ multiplex PCR; TCRdb lists only in-frame clones, some missing. The sample holds hundreds of thousands of clones; 85% to 90% are singletons and the top ten take 6.2%. Sequenced material: peripheral blood. The source of these receptors is a man in his 60s who had recovered from COVID-19.

The chain couples TRBV11-2 to TRBJ1-4; a possible D gene is TRBD1 (5 bases). Germline V CDR1 and CDR2: SGHAT, FQNNGV. V was cut by 5 bases and J by 10 bases, with 14 bases left in between. The CDR3 contains 13 residues. In DNA form, the CDR3 reads TGTGCCAGCAGCCCCGGACATTCCGGAAAACTGTTTTTT. It yields the protein CASSPGHSGKLFF.

The chain has TRBV10-3 and TRBJ1-5; D is ambiguous. CDR3 size: 13 residues. CDR1 is ENHRY and CDR2 is SYGVKD in the germline V gene. V was cut by 6 bases and J by 3 bases, with 9 bases left in between. The CDR3 region has the DNA TGTGCCATCAGGGGCCTAGCCAATCAGCCCCAGCATTTT. Protein sequence: CAIRGLANQPQHF.

The gene calls are TRBV12-3 or TRBV12-4 and TRBJ1-6; D gene uncertain. V lost 6 bases and J 9 bases, leaving 12 bases between the germline ends. The CDR3 totals 13 residues. The CDR3 nucleotides are TGTGCCAGCAGCGCCCTTGGGAGTTCACCCCTCCACTTT. It codes for CASSALGSSPLHF.

V usage is TRBV7-6 and J usage is TRBJ2-2, with 8 bases identical to TRBD2. This CDR3 has 15 amino acids. CDR1 SGHVS and CDR2 FNYEAQ come from the germline V gene. J gave up 4 bases and V 11 bases, and 12 bases lay outside the gene matches. The chain's CDR3 is CASTRGGAITGELFF. The CDR3 coding sequence is TGTGCCTCGACTCGGGGGGGAGCCATCACCGGGGAGCTGTTTTTT.

This clone has only a few counts. The chain is built from TRBV4-3 and TRBJ1-2; 7 nucleotides agree with TRBD1. CDR1 and CDR2 (germline): LGHNA, YSLEER. V trimming: 3 bases; J trimming: 2 bases; junction bases outside the gene matches: 6. The CDR3 sequence is 15 residues long. The chain's CDR3 is CASSQVEQGNYGYTF. The DNA for the CDR3 is TGCGCCAGCAGCCAGGTTGAACAGGGGAACTATGGCTACACCTTC.

V gene TRBV7-9 combines with J gene TRBJ2-3, with a weak D call TRBD2 (6 bases). The CDR3 runs to 16 residues. The germline V gene encodes CDR1 SEHNR and CDR2 FQNEAQ (reference sequence). V lost 7 bases, J lost 0 bases, and 17 bases lay in between. The CDR3 coding sequence is TGTGCCAGCAACATTCCGGGGGATACTAGCACAGATACGCAGTATTTT. It specifies CASNIPGDTSTDTQYF.

The genes are TRBV19 and TRBJ1-5; D might be TRBD1 (5 bases). The length of the CDR3 is 15 residues. Trimming stripped 7 bases from V and 0 bases from J, with 13 bases between. The germline V gene has CDR1 LNHDA and CDR2 SQIVND (reference sequence). The CDR3 coding sequence is TGTGCCAGTAAGCAGGGTCGGAGTAGCAATCAGCCCCAGCATTTT. This translates into CASKQGRSSNQPQHF.

The genes are TRBV19 and TRBJ2-3; tentative D call: TRBD1 (6 bases). V dropped 1 base and J dropped 4 bases, with 9 bases sitting between them. Per germline, CDR1 LNHDA and CDR2 SQIVND (reference sequence). The CDR3 loop spans 14 amino acids. The CDR3 reads CASSIGQVPDTQYF. The CDR3 nucleotides are TGTGCCAGTAGTATAGGACAGGTCCCAGATACGCAGTATTTT.

The chain carries TRBV7-9 and TRBJ2-5; D is possibly TRBD2 (5 bases). This CDR3 has 14 residues. Germline CDR1 is SEHNR and CDR2 is FQNEAQ (reference sequence). With 0 bases removed from V and 5 bases from J, the gap between germline ends came to 10 bases. CDR3 nucleotide sequence: TGTGCCAGCAGCTTAGCACCTAGCAGTGAGACCCAGTACTTC. As protein: CASSLAPSSETQYF.

The chain recombines TRBV7-3 with TRBJ2-2; weak D call: TRBD1 (5 bases). V gave up 4 bases and J gave up 4 bases, with 13 bases separating them. Germline V gene sequence: CDR1 SGHTA, CDR2 FQGTGA. This CDR3 has 15 amino acids. CDR3 DNA: TGTGCCAGCAGCTCAAAGGGGCAAGCCACCGGGGAGCTGTTTTTT. It codes for CASSSKGQATGELFF.

This clone has more than one count but fewer than ten. The gene calls are TRBV3-1 (or the pseudogene TRBV3-2) and TRBJ2-7; TRBD1 aligns across 8 bases. Losses at the gene ends were 4 bases for V and 6 bases for J; bases not matched to a gene: 8. This CDR3 spans 14 amino acids. CDR1 and CDR2 (germline): LGHDT, YNNKEL (reference sequence). The CDR3 here is CASSRQDRAGEQYF. CDR3 nucleotide sequence: TGTGCCAGCAGCCGCCAGGACAGGGCAGGCGAGCAGTACTTC.

The genes are TRBV3-1 (or the pseudogene TRBV3-2) and TRBJ1-1, with a possible D match to TRBD1 (5 bases). CDR1 is LGHDT and CDR2 is YNNKEL in the germline V gene (reference sequence). Trimming took off 1 base at V and 0 bases at J, with 9 bases between the two ends. CDR3 length: 15 residues. The CDR3 DNA reads as TGTGCCAGCAGCCAAGGAGTGGGGCTGAACACTGAAGCTTTCTTT. Its translation: CASSQGVGLNTEAFF.

This clone was detected only once. The rearrangement uses TRBV5-1 and TRBJ2-3; 10 nucleotides match TRBD2. With V trimmed by 10 bases and J by 5 bases, 10 bases remained unmatched. The CDR3 is 14 amino acids. Germline CDR1 and CDR2: SGHRS and YFSETQ. The CDR3 DNA reads as TGCGCCTCAAATAGCGGGGGGCCGGTAGATACGCAGTATTTT. The encoded protein is CASNSGGPVDTQYF.

The chain has TRBV4-3 and TRBJ1-2; D is possibly TRBD1 (6 bases). The V end was cut by 0 bases, the J end by 3 bases, with 11 bases between. In germline, CDR1 is LGHNA, CDR2 YSLEER. The CDR3 is 15 amino acids. CDR3 nucleotide sequence: TGCGCCAGCAGCCAAGAGGGGAGGGGGGACTATGGCTACACCTTC. This codes for CASSQEGRGDYGYTF.

V usage is TRBV19 and J usage is TRBJ1-1, with 7 bases that match TRBD1. Trimming at V came to 3 bases and at J to 10 bases, leaving 5 bases not matched to a gene. This CDR3 spans 12 amino acids. Germline CDR1 and CDR2: LNHDA and SQIVND (reference sequence). The CDR3 reads CASSILRGPAFF. CDR3 nucleotides: TGTGCCAGTAGTATTTTAAGGGGGCCAGCTTTCTTT.

The gene calls are TRBV6-5 and TRBJ2-3; a possible D gene is TRBD1 (5 bases). CDR3 length: 14 residues. Looked up from germline, CDR1 is MNHEY and CDR2 is SVGAGI. V was shortened by 9 bases and J by 0 bases, with 13 bases between the two germline ends. CDR3 sequence reads: CASDPGHSTDTQYF. CDR3 bases: TGTGCCAGTGACCCAGGGCATAGCACAGATACGCAGTATTTT.

This clone was seen just once. The chain employs TRBV7-6 and TRBJ2-7; the match to TRBD1 covers 10 bases. The CDR3 runs to 14 residues. The germline V gene encodes CDR1 SGHVS and CDR2 FNYEAQ. Losses at the gene ends were 5 bases for V and 6 bases for J; bases not matched to a gene: 7. The CDR3 sequence: CASSDTGTGVEQYF. CDR3 DNA: TGTGCCAGCAGCGATACCGGGACAGGGGTCGAGCAGTACTTC.

The table lists this clone with a count of one. V is TRBV18 and J is TRBJ2-1, with a possible D match to TRBD2 (5 bases). Between the trimmed V and J ends, which lost 2 bases and 9 bases, there was a span of 17 bases. The V gene's germline CDR1 is KGHSH and CDR2 LQKENI. The CDR3 is made up of 15 amino acids. The CDR3: CASSPSSSINAEQFF. The CDR3 coding sequence is TGTGCCAGCTCACCATCTAGCAGCATTAACGCTGAGCAGTTCTTC. The whole variable domain, remainder taken from reference TRBV18 and TRBJ2-1, is NAGVMQNPRHLVRRRGQEARLRCSPMKGHSHVYWYRQLPEEGLKFMVYLQKENIIDESGMPKERFSAEFPKEGPSILRIQQVVRGDSAAYFCASSPSSSINAEQFFGPGTRLTVL.

The chain couples TRBV19 to TRBJ1-6, with 7 bases matching TRBD1. From germline, CDR1 is LNHDA and CDR2 SQIVND (reference sequence). V shed 7 bases and J 9 bases; nucleotides not matched to a gene: 9. The CDR3 runs to 14 residues. This CDR3 reads CASTTDRRGSPLHF. CDR3 nucleotide sequence: TGTGCCAGTACCACGGACAGGCGGGGTTCACCCCTCCACTTT.

V usage is TRBV5-4 and J usage is TRBJ2-2; TRBD1 aligns across 8 bases. Germline V gene sequence: CDR1 SGHNT, CDR2 YYREEE (reference sequence). The CDR3 loop spans 15 amino acids. The V and J ends lost 0 bases and 7 bases, in that order; junction bases with no gene match: 5. The CDR3 sequence: CASSLARTGNGELFF. In DNA form, the CDR3 reads TGTGCCAGCAGCTTGGCCCGGACAGGGAACGGGGAGCTGTTTTTT.

The chain carries TRBV5-1 and TRBJ2-3, with TRBD2 as a possible D gene (5 bases). Trimming stripped 2 bases from V and 0 bases from J, with 7 bases between. CDR3 length: 14 amino acids. Germline CDR1 is SGHRS and CDR2 is YFSETQ. The CDR3 is CASSFSVSTDTQYF. DNA of the CDR3: TGCGCCAGCAGCTTTAGCGTAAGCACAGATACGCAGTATTTT.

The V gene is TRBV19, the J gene TRBJ2-4, with 12 bases identical to TRBD1. Trimming removed 3 bases from V and 8 bases from J; junction bases left unmatched: 11. Germline CDR1 is LNHDA and CDR2 is SQIVND (reference sequence). This CDR3 is built from 17 residues. The CDR3 region is CASSILGRGQGADIQYF. CDR3 coding DNA: TGTGCCAGTAGTATTTTAGGGCGGGGACAGGGGGCAGACATTCAGTACTTC.

This clone came up once. The DNA of the CDR3 is TGTGCCAGCAGCGTAGCTGATGCGACAGGGACTTACGAGCAGTACTTC. Protein sequence: CASSVADATGTYEQYF. The chain joins TRBV9 to TRBJ2-7; D might be TRBD1 (7 bases). The CDR3 has 16 amino acids. Trimming cost V 0 bases and J 4 bases, with 17 bases left between them. Germline V gene sequence: CDR1 SGDLS, CDR2 YYNGEE.

This chain links TRBV6-2 or TRBV6-3 with TRBJ1-2, with D unclear. V was clipped by 7 bases and J by 5 bases, with 11 bases between them. This CDR3 spans 12 amino acids. Germline V gene sequence: CDR1 MNHEY, CDR2 SVGEGT. The CDR3 DNA sequence: TGTGCCAGCACCCCAATTATGTATGGCTACACCTTC. This encodes CASTPIMYGYTF.

The rearrangement uses TRBV7-9 and TRBJ2-7; 8 nucleotides line up with TRBD1. With V trimmed by 5 bases and J by 5 bases, 5 bases remained unmatched. The germline CDR1 and CDR2 sequences are SEHNR and FQNEAQ (reference sequence). The CDR3 is 13 amino acids. The CDR3 spells CASSNTDRDEQYF. In DNA, the CDR3 is TGTGCCAGCAGCAACACGGACAGGGACGAGCAGTACTTC.